One and the same sample provided the 28 T cell receptor beta chains below, sequenced in a study of T-cell reconstitution after alpha-beta-depleted transplantation in children. During its preparation, the TCRbeta library received unique molecular identifiers. MiXCR, applied by TCRdb to the PCR reads, yields one record per CDR3 protein. Found here are about 540,000 distinct CDR3 sequences, approximately 16% of them singletons; the top ten hold approximately 3%. The starting material was PBMCs from the stem cell graft donor, obtained from the stem cell graft. The source is a human donor who donated a stem cell graft to a child with acute lymphoblastic leukemia.

There are a few counts of this clonotype. V is TRBV29-1 and J is TRBJ1-1; 7 bases map to TRBD1. The CDR3 is 12 residues long. The junction had 5 bases not matched to a gene; V was cut back by 6 bases and J by 4 bases. Germline V gene lookup returns CDR1 SQVTM and CDR2 ANQGSEA. CDR3 sequence (DNA): TGCAGCGTCGTACAGGGGTTCACTGAAGCTTTCTTT. Amino acids: CSVVQGFTEAFF.

The chain has TRBV13 and TRBJ2-1; 12 nucleotides match TRBD1. In germline, CDR1 is PRHDT, CDR2 FYEKMQ (reference sequence). This CDR3 has 17 amino acids. After removal of 4 bases from V and 2 bases from J, the junction contained 6 bases not matched to a gene. The CDR3 bases are TGTGCCAGCAGCTCTACCGGGACAGGGGGCCCCTACAATGAGCAGTTCTTC. Translating it yields CASSSTGTGGPYNEQFF.

The gene calls are TRBV19 and TRBJ2-1; D is perhaps TRBD2 (5 bases). V shed 1 base and J shed 8 bases, with 18 bases lying between them. The CDR3 is made up of 16 amino acids. Germline-derived CDR1 and CDR2 are LNHDA and SQIVND (reference sequence). The CDR3 protein is CASSIGTQLIWDEQFF. CDR3 bases: TGTGCCAGTAGTATAGGGACTCAACTTATTTGGGATGAGCAGTTCTTC.

This clonotype came up many times. This chain connects TRBV7-9 to TRBJ2-1, with no clear D. From germline, CDR1 is SEHNR and CDR2 FQNEAQ (reference sequence). Between the trimmed V and J ends, which lost 5 bases and 2 bases, there was a span of 16 bases. The CDR3 totals 16 residues. The CDR3 nucleotides read TGTGCCAGCAGCAGATTCGCGGTCTCGACCTACAATGAGCAGTTCTTC. Amino acids: CASSRFAVSTYNEQFF.

This clonotype has just a few counts. This chain connects TRBV7-7 to TRBJ2-5; 9 bases are a match to TRBD2. The J segment lost 3 bases and the V segment lost 5 bases, leaving 7 bases of the junction unmatched. Germline V lookup: CDR1 SSHAT, CDR2 FNYEAQ (reference sequence). This CDR3 spans 15 amino acids. The CDR3 DNA reads as TGTGCCAGCAGCGAGAGGACTAGCGTAGAAGAGACCCAGTACTTC. It codes for CASSERTSVEETQYF.

The chain uses TRBV12-3 or TRBV12-4 and TRBJ1-1, with 7 bases that match TRBD1. J lost 2 bases, V lost 4 bases, and 7 bases had no gene match. The CDR3 spans 15 residues. CDR3 in amino acids: CASSSYRGRNTEAFF. The CDR3, as DNA: TGTGCCAGCAGTTCATACAGGGGTAGAAACACTGAAGCTTTCTTT.

The CDR3 spells CATSGEATDTQYF. In nucleotides, the CDR3 is TGTGCCACCAGTGGAGAGGCTACAGATACGCAGTATTTT. This chain uses TRBV24-1 with TRBJ2-3; no firm D call. Between the trimmed V and J ends, which lost 5 bases and 3 bases, there was a span of 8 bases. CDR3 length: 13 residues. Per germline, CDR1 KGHDR and CDR2 SFDVKD.

This clonotype showed up just a few times. The rearrangement links TRBV29-1 to TRBJ2-2, with 13 nucleotides matching TRBD2. The CDR3 covers 15 residues. The J segment lost 4 bases and the V segment lost 8 bases, leaving 7 bases of the junction unmatched. Germline CDR1 reads SQVTM; CDR2 reads ANQGSEA. The CDR3 bases are TGCAGCATCCGACTAGCGGGAGGCGGCACCGGGGAGCTGTTTTTT. Translating it yields CSIRLAGGGTGELFF.

The chain is built from TRBV7-9 and TRBJ1-2; D gene uncertain. Trimming cost V 2 bases and J 0 bases, with 10 bases left between them. This CDR3 has 15 residues. Germline V CDR1 and CDR2: SEHNR, FQNEAQ (reference sequence). CDR3 nucleotide sequence: TGTGCCAGCAGCTTAACCCCCCCGGCTAACTATGGCTACACCTTC. Encoded protein: CASSLTPPANYGYTF.

This chain uses TRBV12-3 or TRBV12-4 with TRBJ1-2; maybe TRBD1 (5 bases). The CDR3 length is 13 residues. V dropped 2 bases and J dropped 9 bases, with 13 bases sitting between them. The CDR3 nucleotides read TGTGCCAGCAGTTTATCGCAGGGTTGGAGCTACACCTTC. Amino acid sequence: CASSLSQGWSYTF.

The table lists this clonotype with a few counts. The chain employs TRBV12-3 or TRBV12-4 and TRBJ2-1; no clear D gene. V lost 5 bases and J 0 bases, leaving 11 bases between the germline ends. This CDR3 region has 15 residues. In DNA, the CDR3 is TGTGCCAGCAGTCCCTCTTCTAGCTCCTACAATGAGCAGTTCTTC. It translates to CASSPSSSSYNEQFF.

In its sample, this clonotype was seen a few times. J is TRBJ1-1 and V is TRBV7-8, with 8 bases fitting TRBD1. Trimming at V came to 5 bases and at J to 5 bases, leaving 7 bases not matched to a gene. From germline, CDR1 is SGHVS and CDR2 FQNEAQ. The CDR3 is 14 residues long. The CDR3 is CASSPRTGRTEAFF. The CDR3 DNA is TGTGCCAGCAGCCCTCGGACAGGGAGGACTGAAGCTTTCTTT.

This clonotype has a handful of counts. The CDR3 coding sequence is TGTGCCAGCAGCCGGGGCGGGTCGGACTATGGCTACACCTTC. Encoded protein: CASSRGGSDYGYTF. The chain joins TRBV9 to TRBJ1-2; perhaps TRBD1 as D (5 bases). Germline-derived CDR1 and CDR2 are SGDLS and YYNGEE. The CDR3 has 14 residues. V was pared by 4 bases and J by 3 bases, with 13 bases between.

Ten or more counts support this clonotype. This chain connects TRBV25-1 to TRBJ2-5; 10 nucleotides align to TRBD2. The ends lost 2 bases at V and 4 bases at J; junction bases unmatched: 7. Germline CDR1 MGHDK, CDR2 SYGVNS. The CDR3 is made up of 16 amino acids. The CDR3 DNA is TGTGCCAGCAGTGAAGGAGCGGGAGGGTTTCTAGAGACCCAGTACTTC. This encodes CASSEGAGGFLETQYF.

A few counts support this clonotype. V gene TRBV5-1 combines with J gene TRBJ2-1; 9 bases map to TRBD2. CDR1 and CDR2 from the germline V gene are SGHRS and YFSETQ. With V trimmed by 3 bases and J by 7 bases, 11 bases remained unmatched. This CDR3 spans 16 amino acids. The CDR3 region has the DNA TGCGCCAGCAGCTCCTCCGTAGCGGGAGCGGGGAATGAGCAGTTCTTC. The encoded protein is CASSSSVAGAGNEQFF.

This clonotype appeared a few times. The chain employs TRBV5-1 and TRBJ2-1, with TRBD1 matching over 8 bases. V lost 1 base and J lost 2; bases outside the gene matches: 5. Per the germline V gene, CDR1 is SGHRS and CDR2 is YFSETQ. The CDR3 contains 16 residues. The CDR3 sequence: CASSLLGQGTYNEQFF. The CDR3 nucleotides read TGCGCCAGCAGCTTGTTAGGACAGGGTACCTACAATGAGCAGTTCTTC.

The chain carries TRBV11-2 and TRBJ2-3, with 8 bases lining up with TRBD2. Germline CDR1 SGHAT, CDR2 FQNNGV. Unmatched junction bases numbered 11, after V lost 5 bases and J lost 4 bases. This CDR3 comprises 16 residues. The CDR3 nucleotides read TGTGCCAGCAGCCCCGCACGTAGCGGGAACGCAGATACGCAGTATTTT. Its translation is CASSPARSGNADTQYF.

This clonotype was seen more than once but under ten times. The chain uses TRBV4-2 and TRBJ2-7, with 9 bases identical to TRBD2. The length of the CDR3 is 15 residues. V lost 0 bases and J lost 7; bases outside the gene matches: 7. CDR1 is LGHNA and CDR2 is YNFKEQ in the germline V gene. The CDR3 nucleotides are TGTGCCAGCAGCCAAGAGGCGGGAGGGCCAGGGGAGCAGTACTTC. It translates to CASSQEAGGPGEQYF.

This clonotype was observed a few times. The V gene is TRBV10-3, the J gene TRBJ1-1, with unresolved D. Germline V gene lookup returns CDR1 ENHRY and CDR2 SYGVKD. V lost 11 bases and J 2 bases, leaving 12 bases between the germline ends. The CDR3 runs to 12 residues. In DNA, the CDR3 is TGTGCCCCCGCCCCAGGAAACACTGAAGCTTTCTTT. Its protein is CAPAPGNTEAFF.

V is TRBV12-3 or TRBV12-4 and J is TRBJ2-2; 9 bases match TRBD2. The CDR3 runs 16 residues. Trimming at V came to 2 bases and at J to 4 bases, leaving 5 bases not matched to a gene. The CDR3 reads CASSLIRGRGTGELFF. In nucleotides, the CDR3 is TGTGCCAGCAGTTTAATCCGCGGGAGGGGCACCGGGGAGCTGTTTTTT.

This clonotype was detected a few times. This sequence joins TRBV12-3 or TRBV12-4 and TRBJ1-4, with D unresolved. CDR3 size: 17 residues. V was cut by 5 bases and J by 5 bases, with 21 bases left in between. In nucleotides, the CDR3 is TGTGCCAGCAGTCGACTCGGGTGGAGAGAGAGAAATGAAAAACTGTTTTTT. This encodes CASSRLGWRERNEKLFF.

This clonotype has only a few counts. The V and J genes are TRBV4-2 and TRBJ2-1, with TRBD2 matching over 10 bases. V shed 3 bases and J 7 bases; nucleotides not matched to a gene: 9. Germline loops: CDR1 LGHNA, CDR2 YNFKEQ. The CDR3 has 16 residues. DNA for the CDR3: TGTGCCAGCAGCCATATTACAGCGGGAGGGGTGAATGAGCAGTTCTTC. Translating gives CASSHITAGGVNEQFF.

This clonotype was counted ten times or more. The V and J genes are TRBV3-1 and TRBJ1-2; D unresolved. This CDR3 region has 13 residues. Germline lookup yields CDR1 LGHDT and CDR2 YNNKEL (reference sequence). Trimming shortened V by 4 bases and J by 4 bases, and 10 bases separated the two germline ends. CDR3 residues: CASSRPDRYGYTF. CDR3 DNA sequence: TGTGCCAGCAGCCGGCCGGACCGCTATGGCTACACCTTC. Full variable domain (rest looked up from reference TRBV3-1 and TRBJ1-2): DTAVSQTPKYLVTQMGNDKSIKCEQNLGHDTMYWYKQDSKKFLKIMFSYNNKELIINETVPNRFSPKSPDKAHLNLHINSLELGDSAVYFCASSRPDRYGYTFGSGTRLTVV.

This clonotype has only a few counts. This chain links TRBV30 with TRBJ1-1, with D perhaps TRBD1 (5 bases). The germline CDR1 and CDR2 sequences are GTSNPN and SVGIG (reference sequence). The length of the CDR3 is 13 residues. V shed 0 bases and J shed 3 bases, with 8 bases lying between them. CDR3 residues: CAWSVMGDTEAFF. CDR3 nucleotide sequence: TGTGCCTGGAGTGTAATGGGGGACACTGAAGCTTTCTTT.

The CDR3 bases are TGCGCCAGCAGCTTGGAAGTTGGGACCGGGGAGCTGTTTTTT. As protein: CASSLEVGTGELFF. V gene TRBV5-1 combines with J gene TRBJ2-2; D unclear. V was shortened by 0 bases and J by 5 bases, with 8 bases between the two germline ends. Germline V CDR1 and CDR2: SGHRS, YFSETQ. The CDR3 is made up of 14 amino acids. Complete variable domain (other parts from reference TRBV5-1 and TRBJ2-2): KAGVTQTPRYLIKTRGQQVTLSCSPISGHRSVSWYQQTPGQGLQFLFEYFSETQRNKGNFPGRFSGRQFSNSRSEMNVSTLELGDSALYLCASSLEVGTGELFFGEGSRLTVL.

The rearrangement links TRBV4-1 to TRBJ2-4, with D possibly matching TRBD1 (5 bases). Germline values: CDR1 MGHRA, CDR2 YSYEKL. Trimming cost V 4 bases and J 6 bases, with 10 bases left between them. The CDR3 sequence is 13 residues long. CDR3 sequence: CASSLPGLNIQYF. The DNA for the CDR3 is TGCGCCAGCAGCCTGCCAGGGCTAAACATTCAGTACTTC.

The chain employs TRBV20-1 and TRBJ2-4; D may be TRBD2 (5 bases). This CDR3 has 15 amino acids. Germline V gene sequence: CDR1 DFQATT, CDR2 SNEGSKA (reference sequence). V was pared by 6 bases and J by 0 bases, with 15 bases between. Here the CDR3 DNA reads TGCAGTGCACTAGAGAGGCCGATAGCCAAAAACATTCAGTACTTC. The encoded protein is CSALERPIAKNIQYF.

The chain combines TRBV9 with TRBJ1-2; tentative D call: TRBD1 (5 bases). The V and J ends lost 1 base and 6 bases respectively, with 13 bases between them. The CDR3 length is 14 residues. Germline V CDR1 and CDR2: SGDLS, YYNGEE. CDR3 coding DNA: TGTGCCAGCAGCGTATCACAGGCTATGGATGGCTACACCTTC. Translating gives CASSVSQAMDGYTF.